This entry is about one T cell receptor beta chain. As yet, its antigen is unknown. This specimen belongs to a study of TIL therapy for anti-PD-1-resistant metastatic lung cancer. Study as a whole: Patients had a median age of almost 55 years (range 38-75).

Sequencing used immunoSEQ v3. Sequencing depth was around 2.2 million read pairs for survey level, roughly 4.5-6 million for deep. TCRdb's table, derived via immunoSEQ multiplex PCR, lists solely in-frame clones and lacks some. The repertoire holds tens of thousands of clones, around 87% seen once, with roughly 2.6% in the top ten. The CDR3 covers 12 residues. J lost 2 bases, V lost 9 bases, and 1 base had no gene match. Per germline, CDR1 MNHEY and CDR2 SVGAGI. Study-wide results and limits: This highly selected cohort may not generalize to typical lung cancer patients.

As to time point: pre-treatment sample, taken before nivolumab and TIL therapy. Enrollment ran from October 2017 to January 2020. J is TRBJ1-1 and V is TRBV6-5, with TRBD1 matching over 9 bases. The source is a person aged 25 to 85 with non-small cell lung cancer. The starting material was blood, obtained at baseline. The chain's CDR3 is CASTGGNTEAFF. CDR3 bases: TGTGCCAGTACAGGGGGCAACACTGAAGCTTTCTTT.